These 3 T cell receptor beta chains were sequenced from one sample in a study of HIV-infected children after antiretroviral therapy interruption. RNA-based 3' RACE libraries used unique molecular identifiers. TCRdb processed the 3' RACE reads anew with MiXCR; each CDR3 protein has one entry. The data hold more than 85,000 distinct CDR3 sequences, with approximately 6.9% observed a single time. The sample's treatment: PENTA 11 planned treatment interruption arm or continuous ART arm. Material: CD45RA+ CD4+ T cells from PBMCs, pooled from several time points, obtained from a donor given antiretroviral therapy, either interrupted or continuous. Subset given: naive CD4+ CD45RA+ CD45RO- T cells. The receptors shown here come from a pool of human donors with HIV.

Many counts were recorded for this clonotype. The chain recombines TRBV18 with TRBJ2-2; D gene unclear. Germline values: CDR1 KGHSH, CDR2 LQKENI. This CDR3 has 15 residues. Between the trimmed V and J ends, which lost 2 bases and 3 bases, there was a span of 10 bases. CDR3: CASSPYYRDTGELFF. Written as DNA, the CDR3 is TGTGCCAGCTCACCATATTATCGAGACACCGGGGAGCTGTTTTTT.

The chain has TRBV12-3 or TRBV12-4 and TRBJ1-5, with D hard to call. With 3 bases removed from V and 3 bases from J, the gap between germline ends came to 9 bases. CDR3 length: 14 residues. CDR3 region: CASSLTGVNQPQHF. The CDR3, as DNA: TGTGCCAGCAGTTTGACCGGGGTCAATCAGCCCCAGCATTTT.

This clonotype was seen repeatedly, ten times or more. The chain links TRBV6-1 to TRBJ1-1, with TRBD1 matching 7 bases. V lost 7 bases and J lost 4; bases outside the gene matches: 12. Per germline, CDR1 MNHNS and CDR2 SASEGT. The CDR3 runs to 15 residues. CDR3 bases: TGTGCCAGCACGGCGTGGACAGGTTCTGGCACTGAAGCTTTCTTT. Its protein is CASTAWTGSGTEAFF.